This T cell receptor beta chain was sequenced for a study of T-cell reconstitution after alpha-beta-depleted transplantation in children. General study findings and limits: Fresh T-cell production supplied most of the T-cell counts and diversity seen one year after transplant. Where alpha-beta T cells came from about two months after transplant was reportedly several hundred expanded graft clones.

This clonotype was detected many times. Its specificity is not known. Germline CDR1 is SGHAT and CDR2 is FQNNGV. Trimming took 5 bases from V and 3 from J, leaving 16 bases between them. The CDR3 is 15 residues long. The TCRbeta library was prepared with unique molecular identifiers. TCRdb itself ran the PCR reads through MiXCR, one entry per CDR3 protein. The data show under 35,000 distinct CDR3 sequences, about 5.8% seen once. The gene calls are TRBV11-2 and TRBJ1-1; a possible D gene is TRBD1 (6 bases). Sequencing used PBMCs, mostly from graft donor cells, obtained 180 days after TCRalphabeta/CD19-depleted stem cell transplant. This sequence originates from a male patient between 10 and 17 years old who had a stem cell transplant for acute myeloid leukemia, so the T cells may come from the graft donor. In DNA, the CDR3 is TGTGCCAGCAGCCCTCAGGAGGGGGTAGACACTGAAGCTTTCTTT. It specifies CASSPQEGVDTEAFF.